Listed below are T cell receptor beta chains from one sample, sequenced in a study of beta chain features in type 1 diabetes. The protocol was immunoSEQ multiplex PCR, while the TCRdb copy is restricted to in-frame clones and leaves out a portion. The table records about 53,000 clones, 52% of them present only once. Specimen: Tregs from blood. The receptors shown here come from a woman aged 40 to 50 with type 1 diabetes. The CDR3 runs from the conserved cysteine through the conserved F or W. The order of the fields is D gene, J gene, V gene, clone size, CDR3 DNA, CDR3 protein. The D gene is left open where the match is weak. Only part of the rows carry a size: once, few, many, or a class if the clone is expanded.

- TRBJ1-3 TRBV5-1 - TGCGCCAGCAGCTTGGCGGAGGCCTCTGGAAACACCATATATTTT CASSLAEASGNTIYF
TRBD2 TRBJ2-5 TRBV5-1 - TGCGCCAGTTGCTCGACTAGCGGCCAAGAGACCCAGTACTTC CASCSTSGQETQYF
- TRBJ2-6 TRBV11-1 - TGTGCCAGCAGCTTAGGAGGCAGCTCTGGGGCCAACGTCCTGACTTTC CASSLGGSSGANVLTF
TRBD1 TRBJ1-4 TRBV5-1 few TGCGCCAGCAGCTCGGGGACAGGGGATGAAAAACTGTTTTTT CASSSGTGDEKLFF
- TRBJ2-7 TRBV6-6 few TGTGCCAGCAGTTTTACAGGGAGCGAGCAGTACTTC CASSFTGSEQYF
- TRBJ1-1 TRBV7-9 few TGTGCCAGCAGCCCGCGGACAGCGAACACTGAAGCTTTCTTT CASSPRTANTEAFF
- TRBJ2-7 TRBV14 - TGTGCCAGCAGCCAAGGACACGACCCCATTTACGAGCAGTACTTC CASSQGHDPIYEQYF
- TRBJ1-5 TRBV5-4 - TGCGCCAGCAGCCAAGGCCCACACGGGAGCAGGGCCAATCAGCCCCAGCATTTT CASSQGPHGSRANQPQHF
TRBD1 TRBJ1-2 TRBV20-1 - TGCAGTGCCTCGGGACAGCGTCTCAACTTC CSASGQRLNF
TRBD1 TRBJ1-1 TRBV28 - TGTGCCAGCAGTTTGACCGGGACAGGGAGCACTGAAGCTTTCTTT CASSLTGTGSTEAFF
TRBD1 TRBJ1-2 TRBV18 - TGTGCCAGCTCACTCGCGACAGGGGACTATGGCTACACCTTC CASSLATGDYGYTF
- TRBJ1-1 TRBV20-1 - TGCAGTGCTCCGGGGAACACTGAAGCTTTCTTT CSAPGNTEAFF
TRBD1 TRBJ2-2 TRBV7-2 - TGTGCCAGCAGCCCCCAGGGTACAGGGGGCTTCGGCGGGGAGCTGTTTTTT CASSPQGTGGFGGELFF
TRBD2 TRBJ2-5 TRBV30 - TGTGCCTGGAGTGTAGCGGGAGGGGGGGGAGAGACCCAGTACTTC CAWSVAGGGGETQYF
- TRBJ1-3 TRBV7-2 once TGTGCCAGCAGCCCGAGACAGGGAAACACCATATATTTT CASSPRQGNTIYF
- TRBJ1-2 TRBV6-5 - TGTGCCAGCAGTCGAAGGGGGGCGGGAGTCTATGGCTACACCTTC CASSRRGAGVYGYTF
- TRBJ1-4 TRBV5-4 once TGTGCCAGCAGCAATACAGGGAGTGAAAAACTGTTTTTT CASSNTGSEKLFF
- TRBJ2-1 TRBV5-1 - TGCGCCAGCAGCTACATCAGGGGCGAAGGGGATGAGCAGTTCTTC CASSYIRGEGDEQFF
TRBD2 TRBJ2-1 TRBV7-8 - TGTGCCAGCAGCTCACCGGGACTAGCTTTCAGTGAGCAGTTCTTC CASSSPGLAFSEQFF
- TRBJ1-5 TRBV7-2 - TGTGCCAGCAGCTTAGATTTCGATCAGCCCCAGCATTTT CASSLDFDQPQHF
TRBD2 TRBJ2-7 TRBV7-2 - TGTGCCAGCAGCTTGGGTCTAGCGGGAGCCCACGAGCAGTACTTC CASSLGLAGAHEQYF
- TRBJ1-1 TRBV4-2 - TGTGCCAGCAGCCAAGATTCGGGATACACTGAAGCTTTCTTT CASSQDSGYTEAFF
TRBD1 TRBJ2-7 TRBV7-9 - TGTGCCAGCAGCTTAGCTACAGGGGTAATTGGCGAGCAGTACTTC CASSLATGVIGEQYF
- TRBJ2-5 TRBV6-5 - TGTGCCAGCAGTGGTCGGGTCCAAGAGACCCAGTACTTC CASSGRVQETQYF
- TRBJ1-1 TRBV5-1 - TGCGCCAGCAGGGGGCGGGGGGCCGGGAACACTAAAGCTTTCTTT CASRGRGAGNTKAFF
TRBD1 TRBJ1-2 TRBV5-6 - TGTGCCAGTACCCGACAGGGAGGATATGGCTACACCTTC CASTRQGGYGYTF
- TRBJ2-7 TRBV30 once TGTGCCTGGAGTGTACCGGGAGATCCCTACGAGCAGTACTTC CAWSVPGDPYEQYF
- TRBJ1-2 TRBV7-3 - TGTGCCAGCAGCTTAACGGCCGGGGATTTTGACTATGGCTACACCTTC CASSLTAGDFDYGYTF
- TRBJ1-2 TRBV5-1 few TGCGCCAGCAGCTTGAACAGGGATGGACGCTACACCTTC CASSLNRDGRYTF
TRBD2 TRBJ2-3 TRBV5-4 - TGTGCCAGCAGAGTAGCGGGGGGTACAGATACGCAGTATTTT CASRVAGGTDTQYF
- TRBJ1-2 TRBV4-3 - TGCGCCAGCAGCCAAGACGGGTTTTCGGGTGGCTACACCTTC CASSQDGFSGGYTF
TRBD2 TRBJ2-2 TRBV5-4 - TGTGCCAGCAGCGGACTAGCGGGAGAAGGGGAGCTGTTTTTT CASSGLAGEGELFF
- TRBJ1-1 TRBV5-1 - TGCGCCAGCAGCTTGATGAGCGGGCCCCCAGGAGGCACTGAAGCTTTCTTT CASSLMSGPPGGTEAFF
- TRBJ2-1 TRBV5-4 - TGTGCCAGCAGCCCTGGGGGGGCCAAATCTGTCAATGAGCAGTTCTTC CASSPGGAKSVNEQFF
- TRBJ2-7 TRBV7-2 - TGTGCCAGCAGCTTAGAGGTCAGGGCATACGAGCAGTACTTC CASSLEVRAYEQYF
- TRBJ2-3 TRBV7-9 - TGTGCCAGCAGCCTCAATCTCGGGGATACGCAGTATTTT CASSLNLGDTQYF
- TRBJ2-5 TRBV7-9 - TGTGCCAGCAGCCCGGCGGGAGAGACCCAGTACTTC CASSPAGETQYF
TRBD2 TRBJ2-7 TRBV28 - TGTGCCAGCAGTTTCCTAGCGGGGTCCTACGAGCAGTACTTC CASSFLAGSYEQYF
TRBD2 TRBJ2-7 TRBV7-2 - TGTGCCAGCAGCTTATATGGGGGAGGGGTCTACGAGCAGTACTTC CASSLYGGGVYEQYF
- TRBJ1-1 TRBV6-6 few TGTGCCAGCACCCGGGGATCGAACACTGAAGCTTTCTTT CASTRGSNTEAFF
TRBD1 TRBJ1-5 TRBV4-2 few TGTGCCAGCAGCAAAGGGGAGGGACAGGGTGATCAGCCCCAGCATTTT CASSKGEGQGDQPQHF
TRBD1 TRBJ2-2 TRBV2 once TGCGCCAGCGCTGGACAGGGTGGCACCGGGGAGCTGTTTTTT CASAGQGGTGELFF
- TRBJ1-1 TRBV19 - TGTGCCAGTAGTATAAATACCGGGGGAACTGAAGCTTTCTTT CASSINTGGTEAFF
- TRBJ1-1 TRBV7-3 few TGTGCCAGCAGCTTAGATCGAGGGTCTGAAGCTTTCTTT CASSLDRGSEAFF
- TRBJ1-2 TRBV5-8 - TGTGCCAGCAGCCAAGGAAGCCTCAGGGCTGGCTACACCTTC CASSQGSLRAGYTF
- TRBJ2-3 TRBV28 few TGTGCCAGCAGGTCGGACAGACTATCCCAGTATTTT CASRSDRLSQYF
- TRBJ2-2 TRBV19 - TGTGCCAGTAGTATAGGGGCCGTTCAGGGGAACACCGGGGAGCTGTTTTTT CASSIGAVQGNTGELFF
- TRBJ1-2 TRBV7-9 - TGTGCCAGCAGCCATCAAACCCAAAGCAGGGTTTGGAACTATGGCTACACCTTC CASSHQTQSRVWNYGYTF
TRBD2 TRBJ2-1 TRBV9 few TGTGCCAGCAGCGTAGGGACAGGGGCACTAGCGGGAGTTACCTACAATGAGCAGTTCTTC CASSVGTGALAGVTYNEQFF
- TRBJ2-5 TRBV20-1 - TGCAGTGCCCCAAAGAGAGAGACCCAGTACTTC CSAPKRETQYF
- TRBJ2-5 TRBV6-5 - TGTGCCAGCAGGGGACTGCTCCAAGAGACCCAGTACTTC CASRGLLQETQYF
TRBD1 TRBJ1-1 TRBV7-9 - TGTGCCAGCGACAGGGGGAACACTGAAGCTTTCTTT CASDRGNTEAFF
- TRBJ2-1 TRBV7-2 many TGTGCCAGCAGCGTTTCCGGAGGCTCCTACAATGAGCAGTTCTTC CASSVSGGSYNEQFF
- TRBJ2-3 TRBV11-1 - TGTGCCAGCAGCTTGTCAGGCACGCAGTATTTT CASSLSGTQYF